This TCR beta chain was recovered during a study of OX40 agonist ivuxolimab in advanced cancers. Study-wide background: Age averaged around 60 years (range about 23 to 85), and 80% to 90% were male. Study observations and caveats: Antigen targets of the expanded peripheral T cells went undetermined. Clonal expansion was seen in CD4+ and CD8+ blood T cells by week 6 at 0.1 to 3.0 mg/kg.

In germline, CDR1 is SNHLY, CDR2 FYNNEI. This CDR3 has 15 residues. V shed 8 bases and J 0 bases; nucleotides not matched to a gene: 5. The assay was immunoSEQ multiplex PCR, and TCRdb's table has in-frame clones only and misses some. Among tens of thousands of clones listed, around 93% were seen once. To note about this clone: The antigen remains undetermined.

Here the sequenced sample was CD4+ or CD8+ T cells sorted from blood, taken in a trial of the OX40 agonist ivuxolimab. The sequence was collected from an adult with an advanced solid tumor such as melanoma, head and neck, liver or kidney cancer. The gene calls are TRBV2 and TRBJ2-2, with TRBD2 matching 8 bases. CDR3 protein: CASSAGGSNTGELFF. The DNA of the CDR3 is TGTGCCAGCTCCGCGGGGGGATCGAACACCGGGGAGCTGTTTTTT.